Listed below are T cell receptor beta chains from one sample, sequenced in a study of blood T cell repertoires in COVID-19. Here immunoSEQ multiplex PCR was the method, and the copy in TCRdb shows in-frame clones only, minus some. The sample lists about 180,000 clones; over 90% were seen once. The sequenced sample was peripheral blood. Receptors were obtained from a man aged 50-60 years with acute or convalescent COVID-19. CDR3s include the opening cysteine and the closing phenylalanine or tryptophan. The D gene is left open where the match is weak. Clone size is not always given. Where it is, it says once, few, many or a class for expanded clones.

cdr3_aa	cdr3_nt	j_call	d_call	clone_size	v_call
CASSTQLYRGPVSQHF	TGTGCCAGTAGTACTCAACTTTACAGGGGGCCAGTGTCCCAGCATTTT	TRBJ1-5	TRBD1	NA	TRBV19
CASSLGQGYQETQYF	TGCGCCAGCAGCTTGGGACAGGGGTACCAAGAGACCCAGTACTTC	TRBJ2-5	TRBD1	NA	TRBV5-1
CASSVRTSGGLNEQFF	TGTGCCAGCAGCGTGAGGACTAGCGGGGGCCTGAATGAGCAGTTCTTC	TRBJ2-1	TRBD2	once	TRBV9
CASSGQGRSDTQYF	TGTGCCAGTAGTGGACAGGGGAGGTCAGATACGCAGTATTTT	TRBJ2-3	TRBD1	NA	TRBV19
CASSEIGSGNTIYF	TGTGCCAGCAGTGAAATCGGGTCTGGAAACACCATATATTTT	TRBJ1-3	NA	NA	TRBV6-1
CASSQPTAGASKNIQYF	TGTGCCAGCAGCCAACCTACCGCAGGGGCGTCCAAAAACATTCAGTACTTC	TRBJ2-4	NA	NA	TRBV4-2
CASTRGTGGETQYF	TGTGCCAGCACCCGTGGGACAGGGGGGGAGACCCAGTACTTC	TRBJ2-5	TRBD1	NA	TRBV6-6
CASTARRVNSGNTIYF	TGTGCCAGCACTGCAAGGCGGGTGAACTCTGGAAACACCATATATTTT	TRBJ1-3	NA	NA	TRBV6-6
CASRLQGLYGYTF	TGTGCCAGCAGACTACAGGGATTATATGGCTACACCTTC	TRBJ1-2	NA	NA	TRBV28
CASSPTTVDNQPQHF	TGTGCCAGCTCCCCGACGACAGTCGATAATCAGCCCCAGCATTTT	TRBJ1-5	NA	NA	TRBV18
CASSSTSGSYNEQFF	TGTGCCAGCAGCTCGACTAGCGGGTCCTACAATGAGCAGTTCTTC	TRBJ2-1	TRBD2	NA	TRBV7-9
CASSWGEGTQYF	TGTGCCAGCAGTTGGGGTGAGGGGACCCAGTACTTC	TRBJ2-5	NA	NA	TRBV28
CATRQGDTKTDTQYF	TGTGCCACTCGCCAGGGGGACACAAAGACAGATACGCAGTATTTT	TRBJ2-3	TRBD1	NA	TRBV10-3
CASSSGADTQYF	TGTGCCAGCAGTTCCGGGGCAGATACGCAGTATTTT	TRBJ2-3	NA	few	TRBV28
CASSPDPGKNEKLFF	TGTGCCAGCAGTCCCGACCCAGGGAAAAATGAAAAACTGTTTTTT	TRBJ1-4	NA	NA	TRBV5-6